Described below is a single T cell receptor beta chain sequence and its context. TCRbeta libraries were built with three rounds of nested PCR, modified from ARM-PCR. MiXCR, run by TCRdb on the multiplex PCR reads, gives a single entry per CDR3 protein. The table shows about 75,000 distinct CDR3 sequences, with more than 60% occurring only once. Per the germline V gene, CDR1 is MGHDK and CDR2 is SYGVNS. The V segment lost 7 bases and the J segment 3 bases; nucleotides outside the gene matches: 18. This CDR3 has 17 amino acids. RNA was extracted from bulk tissue without any cell sorting. The sample belongs to a study of tumor and adjacent non-tumor tissue in lung cancer. Study-level information: Stage I to III disease affected approximately 11 men and roughly 5 women aged roughly 31 to 76. Approximately 4.2 million productive TCRbeta reads were obtained per sample on average.

The J gene is TRBJ2-7, the V gene TRBV25-1; TRBD2 aligns across 7 bases. Source material: lung tumor tissue. The TCR was taken from a woman between 50 and 59 years old with non-small cell lung cancer. The CDR3 region is CASNLLVGLAVFYEQYF. The CDR3 DNA reads as TGTGCCAGCAATCTCCTGGTGGGGCTAGCGGTATTCTACGAGCAGTACTTC.